These 24 T cell receptor beta chains share one sample of origin, sequenced in a study of glioma-infiltrating T cells. The iRepertoire nested amplicon-rescue multiplex PCR amplified TCR alpha and beta CDR3s from RNA. TCRdb analysed the multiplex PCR reads with MiXCR anew, one entry per CDR3 protein. Of about 110,000 distinct CDR3 sequences listed, 20% to 25% are singletons. The sequenced material came from glioma tissue, nonneoplastic brain tissue, or PBMCs (not recorded which). These TCRs come from a human donor with low-grade glioma or glioblastoma, undergoing nonglioma brain surgery, or in good health (not recorded which).

In this sample, this clonotype turned up many times. The chain joins TRBV29-1 to TRBJ1-1; D gene uncertain. Trimming took off 4 bases at V and 5 bases at J, with 5 bases between the two ends. Germline assignment: CDR1 SQVTM and CDR2 ANQGSEA. The CDR3 sequence is 10 residues long. The CDR3 protein is CSVGGTEAFF. The CDR3 nucleotides read TGCAGCGTTGGAGGGACTGAAGCTTTCTTT.

This sequence joins TRBV19 and TRBJ1-5, with D perhaps TRBD1 (6 bases). Between the trimmed V and J ends, which lost 5 bases and 1 base, there was a span of 15 bases. The germline V gene has CDR1 LNHDA and CDR2 SQIVND (reference sequence). CDR3 length: 16 amino acids. The CDR3: CASSPTGSGSNQPQHF. CDR3 in DNA: TGTGCCAGTAGTCCTACAGGGAGTGGGAGCAATCAGCCCCAGCATTTT.

This clonotype has more than one count but fewer than ten. The CDR3 nucleotides are TGTGCCAGCAGAGGACCCGGGACAGAGTATTATAGCAATCAGCCCCAGCATTTT. Protein: CASRGPGTEYYSNQPQHF. This sequence joins TRBV12-3 or TRBV12-4 and TRBJ1-5, with TRBD1 identical over 7 bases. Trimming cost V 6 bases and J 0 bases; bases outside gene matches: 14. The CDR3 sequence is 18 residues long.

This clonotype was detected ten times or more. The gene calls are TRBV7-9 and TRBJ2-1; D assignment may be TRBD1 or TRBD2 (5 bases each). The CDR3 length is 13 residues. The V end lost 5 bases, the J end lost 10 bases, and 15 bases lay between the germline ends. Germline CDR1 reads SEHNR; CDR2 reads FQNEAQ (reference sequence). The CDR3 DNA follows: TGTGCCAGCAGCCTCGACCCGGGGCGGGAGCAGTTCTTC. Translation gives CASSLDPGREQFF.

This clonotype occurred many times. The chain combines TRBV7-2 with TRBJ2-3; 8 nucleotides line up with TRBD2. The trim removed 4 bases at V and 7 bases at J, leaving 10 bases unmatched. Germline CDR1 is SGHTA and CDR2 is FQGNSA. The CDR3 has 15 amino acids. The CDR3 reads CASSSTSAPEYTQYF. CDR3 in DNA: TGTGCCAGCAGCTCGACTAGCGCCCCCGAGTATACGCAGTATTTT.

This clonotype was seen ten or more times. V gene TRBV27 combines with J gene TRBJ2-3; D is possibly TRBD2 (5 bases). Trimming took 2 bases from V and 6 from J, leaving 12 bases between them. Germline loops: CDR1 MNHEY, CDR2 SMNVEV (reference sequence). The CDR3 runs to 14 residues. CDR3 region: CASSLGRAVDTQYF. The CDR3 DNA follows: TGTGCCAGCAGTTTAGGGCGGGCGGTCGATACGCAGTATTTT.

Notes on this clonotype: A much larger clone differs by one base, so this may be a read error. The chain couples TRBV6-2 or TRBV6-3 to TRBJ2-7, with D maybe TRBD2 (5 bases). CDR1 is MNHEY, CDR2 SVGEGT, per germline. CDR3 length: 13 residues. The CDR3, as DNA: TGTTCCAGCAGTTTAAGAGGGTTTGGCGAGCAGTACTTC. Translation: CSSSLRGFGEQYF.

V and J are TRBV10-3 and TRBJ2-7; 8 nucleotides line up with TRBD1. J was trimmed by 2 bases and V by 0 bases; bases with no gene match: 6. Per germline, CDR1 ENHRY and CDR2 SYGVKD. CDR3 length: 16 amino acids. The CDR3 coding sequence is TGTGCCATCAGTGAGTCCAGAGACAGGGGAGCCTACGAGCAGTACTTC. Translated: CAISESRDRGAYEQYF.

To note about this clonotype: This may be a read error, as it is one base from a much larger clone. V usage is TRBV7-3 and J usage is TRBJ2-2; possible D gene TRBD2, 5 bases. Germline V gene sequence: CDR1 SGHTA, CDR2 FQGTGA. CDR3 size: 15 residues. CDR3: CASSLLGANTGELLF. In DNA, the CDR3 is TGTGCCAGCAGCCTACTGGGAGCGAACACCGGGGAGCTGCTTTTT. Full variable domain (remainder filled in from reference TRBV7-3 and TRBJ2-2): GAGVSQTPSNKVTEKGKYVELRCDPISGHTALYWYRQSLGQGPEFLIYFQGTGAADDSGLPNDRFFAVRPEGSVSTLKIQRTERGDSAVYLCASSLLGANTGELLFGEGSRLTVL.

This clonotype was seen ten or more times. This rearrangement joins TRBV4-1 to TRBJ2-3; D is undetermined. V lost 3 bases and J lost 2, with 18 bases in between. Germline V CDR1 and CDR2: MGHRA, YSYEKL. This CDR3 comprises 17 residues. The CDR3, as DNA: TGCGCCAGCAGCCAGAGCCACGGCGAAACCTCCACAGATACGCAGTATTTT. Protein product: CASSQSHGETSTDTQYF.

Details on this clonotype: A much larger clone lies one base from this, so it may be a read error. The chain combines TRBV2 with TRBJ1-2; the D is unclear. The CDR3 extends over 11 amino acids. Germline-derived CDR1 and CDR2 are SNHLY and FYNNEI. The germline V and J ends were trimmed by 0 bases and 13 bases, with 9 bases remaining between them. The CDR3 spells CASSEARRCTF. For the CDR3, the DNA is TGTGCCAGCAGTGAAGCACGGAGGTGCACCTTC. The full variable domain, rest sourced from reference TRBV2 and TRBJ1-2, is EPEVTQTPSHQVTQMGQEVILRCVPISNHLYFYWYRQILGQKVEFLVSFYNNEISEKSEIFDDQFSVERPDGSNFTLKIRSTKLEDSAMYFCASSEARRCTFGSGTRLTVV.

The chain has TRBV11-2 and TRBJ2-5; D is undetermined. The CDR3 has 15 residues. The V end was cut by 0 bases, the J end by 0 bases, with 8 bases between. Germline V gene sequence: CDR1 SGHAT, CDR2 FQNNGV. CDR3 DNA: TGTGCCAGCAGCTTAGAGATAGGATACCAAGAGACCCAGTACTTC. Its translation is CASSLEIGYQETQYF. Using reference TRBV11-2 and TRBJ2-5 for the parts outside the CDR3, the full variable domain is EAGVAQSPRYKIIEKRQSVAFWCNPISGHATLYWYQQILGQGPKLLIQFQNNGVVDDSQLPKDRFSAERLKGVDSTLKIQPAKLEDSAVYLCASSLEIGYQETQYFGPGTRLLVL.

This clonotype was seen ten or more times. The chain is built from TRBV3-1 and TRBJ2-7; D is perhaps TRBD2 (6 bases). V lost 1 base and J 0 bases, leaving 10 bases between the germline ends. The CDR3 has 15 amino acids. Germline V gene data show CDR1 as LGHDT and CDR2 as YNNKEL (reference sequence). CDR3 loop: CASSQVGTASYEQYF. Written as DNA, the CDR3 is TGTGCCAGCAGCCAAGTAGGGACTGCCTCCTACGAGCAGTACTTC.

Many counts were recorded for this clonotype. The genes are TRBV20-1 and TRBJ1-1; the match to TRBD1 covers 8 bases. The CDR3 has 14 residues. The junction had 5 bases not matched to a gene; V was cut back by 5 bases and J by 0 bases. Germline CDR1 DFQATT, CDR2 SNEGSKA (reference sequence). The chain's CDR3 is CSAPKQGVNTEAFF. The CDR3 region has the DNA TGCAGTGCTCCAAAACAGGGGGTGAACACTGAAGCTTTCTTT.

Remarks on this clonotype: A read error is likely, as this CDR3 ends without the conserved phenylalanine or tryptophan. Here the CDR3 reads CASRVTAIEAFC. The CDR3 bases are TGTGCCAGTAGAGTAACGGCGATTGAAGCTTTCTGT. The chain uses TRBV16 and TRBJ1-1; D not resolved. The germline V and J ends were trimmed by 9 bases and 7 bases, with 15 bases remaining between them. The CDR3 is 12 amino acids. Germline V gives CDR1 KGHSY, CDR2 FQNENV.

This chain connects TRBV6-2 or TRBV6-3 to TRBJ2-7; no clear D gene. The CDR3 loop spans 12 amino acids. Germline lookup yields CDR1 MNHEY and CDR2 SVGEGT. Trimming stripped 6 bases from V and 6 bases from J, with 12 bases between. This CDR3 reads CASSPSACEQYF. The CDR3 DNA sequence: TGTGCCAGCAGCCCGAGCGCCTGCGAGCAGTACTTC.

The table lists this clonotype with many counts. The chain is built from TRBV6-1 and TRBJ2-1; 9 positions match TRBD1. This CDR3 comprises 15 residues. Germline V gives CDR1 MNHNS, CDR2 SASEGT. V gave up 5 bases and J gave up 4 bases; unmatched junction bases: 6. The CDR3 loop reads CASSSDRGNYNEQFF. Written as DNA, the CDR3 is TGTGCCAGCAGTTCTGACAGGGGGAATTACAATGAGCAGTTCTTC.

The genes are TRBV19 and TRBJ2-1; the D call may be TRBD1 or TRBD2 (5 bases each). This CDR3 has 12 residues. The V gene's germline CDR1 is LNHDA and CDR2 SQIVND (reference sequence). V was cut by 8 bases and J by 10 bases, with 15 bases left in between. The CDR3 DNA reads as TGTGCCAGTTCTGGCACGAGGGACGAGCAGTTCTTC. It codes for CASSGTRDEQFF.

This clonotype was observed many times. The V and J genes are TRBV20-1 and TRBJ2-5; D possibly corresponds to TRBD2 (5 bases). This CDR3 region has 13 residues. With 0 bases removed from V and 5 bases from J, the gap between germline ends came to 10 bases. Germline V lookup: CDR1 DFQATT, CDR2 SNEGSKA (reference sequence). The CDR3 nucleotides read TGCAGTGCTAGAGAGACCCCGGGGGAGACCCAGTACTTC. Amino acids: CSARETPGETQYF.

The chain combines TRBV11-2 with TRBJ2-5; weak D call: TRBD2 (6 bases). This CDR3 is built from 14 residues. The germline V gene has CDR1 SGHAT and CDR2 FQNNGV. The germline V and J ends were trimmed by 5 bases and 4 bases, with 14 bases remaining between them. CDR3 coding DNA: TGTGCCAGCAGCGAGCGGTCCGGGGGAGAGACCCAGTACTTC. Translating gives CASSERSGGETQYF.

This clonotype was seen only a few times. The CDR3 reads CSVVVAGYNEQFF. The CDR3 bases are TGCAGCGTTGTTGTAGCGGGTTACAATGAGCAGTTCTTC. The V and J genes are TRBV29-1 and TRBJ2-1, with 7 nucleotides matching TRBD2. V trimming: 4 bases; J trimming: 4 bases; junction bases outside the gene matches: 4. The V gene's germline CDR1 is SQVTM and CDR2 ANQGSEA. The CDR3 has 13 amino acids.

Remarks on this clonotype: Relative to the germline gene, one junction end is altered; a read error may explain this. J is TRBJ1-5 and V is TRBV20-1; tentatively, D is TRBD1 (5 bases). This CDR3 region has 16 residues. Germline lookup yields CDR1 DFQATT and CDR2 SNEGSKA (reference sequence). CDR3 loop: CSARSSTRGVNQRQHF. CDR3 bases: TGCAGTGCTAGATCCTCGACACGGGGCGTGAATCAGCGCCAGCATTTC.

This clonotype has ten or more counts. J is TRBJ2-7 and V is TRBV28; no reliable D call. Germline V gene sequence: CDR1 MDHEN, CDR2 SYDVKM. The ends were cut back, 0 bases at V and 2 bases at J, with 11 bases in the middle. This CDR3 has 15 amino acids. CDR3 protein: CASSLWDQLAYEQYF. CDR3 in DNA: TGTGCCAGCAGTTTATGGGATCAGTTAGCCTACGAGCAGTACTTC.

This clonotype was found many times. The rearrangement uses TRBV24-1 and TRBJ2-7; D remains unclear. The CDR3 is 13 amino acids. The V and J ends lost 4 bases and 1 base respectively, with 7 bases between them. CDR1 KGHDR and CDR2 SFDVKD come from the germline V gene. CDR3 nucleotides: TGTGCCACCAGTGACCCGACGTCCTACGAGCAGTACTTC. It yields the protein CATSDPTSYEQYF.